Listed below are T cell receptor beta chains from one sample, sequenced in a study of shared clonotypes between healthy human individuals. TCRdb's copy holds only in-frame clones and misses some; the assay was immunoSEQ multiplex PCR. This table has more than 1,200,000 clones, approximately 98.5% appearing once. The sequencing sample was made of naive CD4+ T cells sorted from blood. These receptors came from a man aged 30 to 39 in good health. Both conserved end residues are part of each CDR3. The order of the fields is CDR3 protein, CDR3 DNA, J gene, D gene, V gene, clone size. A D gene is named only where the DNA matches it firmly. Size tells how often a clone was seen (once, few, many) or the class of an expanded clone, and some rows leave it out.

CDR3aa: CASRRLPSSYNEQFF
CDR3nt: TGCGCCAGCCGTCGTCTCCCAAGCTCCTACAATGAGCAGTTCTTC
j_gene: TRBJ2-1
d_gene: NA
v_gene: TRBV5-1
abundance: NA

CDR3aa: CASSHGLDYGYTF
CDR3nt: TGCGCCAGCAGCCACGGACTTGATTATGGCTACACCTTC
j_gene: TRBJ1-2
d_gene: NA
v_gene: TRBV5-1
abundance: NA

CDR3aa: CASSASWEGSAEAFF
CDR3nt: TGCGCCAGCAGCGCCAGTTGGGAGGGGTCTGCTGAAGCTTTCTTT
j_gene: TRBJ1-1
d_gene: NA
v_gene: TRBV5-1
abundance: NA

CDR3aa: CASSLVTSSYNEQFF
CDR3nt: TGTGCCAGCAGCTTAGTAACGAGCTCCTACAATGAGCAGTTCTTC
j_gene: TRBJ2-1
d_gene: NA
v_gene: TRBV5-4
abundance: NA

CDR3aa: CASSLGLSTRPGELFF
CDR3nt: TGTGCCAGCAGTCTAGGACTCTCAACTCGTCCCGGGGAGCTGTTTTTT
j_gene: TRBJ2-2
d_gene: NA
v_gene: TRBV28
abundance: NA

CDR3aa: CASSVGAGVQYF
CDR3nt: TGTGCCAGCAGCGTAGGGGCGGGAGTCCAGTATTTT
j_gene: TRBJ2-3
d_gene: TRBD2
v_gene: TRBV9
abundance: NA

CDR3aa: CASSFPGTGQETQYF
CDR3nt: TGTGCCAGCAGCTTCCCCGGGACAGGGCAAGAGACCCAGTACTTC
j_gene: TRBJ2-5
d_gene: TRBD1
v_gene: TRBV7-6
abundance: NA

CDR3aa: CASSSPRLGANTEAFF
CDR3nt: TGTGCCAGCAGCTCTCCGAGGCTCGGGGCAAACACTGAAGCTTTCTTT
j_gene: TRBJ1-1
d_gene: NA
v_gene: TRBV5-4
abundance: NA

CDR3aa: CASSLGGPNLGGPWQFF
CDR3nt: TGTGCCAGCAGCTTAGGAGGCCCTAATCTCGGAGGCCCTTGGCAGTTCTTC
j_gene: TRBJ2-1
d_gene: NA
v_gene: TRBV7-9
abundance: NA

CDR3aa: CASSLGGRASTGELFF
CDR3nt: TGTGCCAGCAGCTTAGGCGGGAGGGCTTCCACCGGGGAGCTGTTTTTT
j_gene: TRBJ2-2
d_gene: TRBD2
v_gene: TRBV7-9
abundance: NA

CDR3aa: CSEGRDQPQHF
CDR3nt: TGCAGTGAAGGTCGGGACCAGCCCCAGCATTTT
j_gene: TRBJ1-5
d_gene: NA
v_gene: TRBV20-1
abundance: NA

CDR3aa: CATSGPQALGYNEQFF
CDR3nt: TGTGCCACCAGCGGACCCCAAGCGCTTGGCTACAATGAGCAGTTCTTC
j_gene: TRBJ2-1
d_gene: NA
v_gene: TRBV15
abundance: NA

CDR3aa: CASSQEGKRPQEYEQFF
CDR3nt: TGTGCCAGCAGCCAAGAAGGCAAGCGGCCCCAAGAATATGAGCAGTTCTTC
j_gene: TRBJ2-1
d_gene: NA
v_gene: TRBV14
abundance: NA

CDR3aa: CASTDPGTVGNQPQHF
CDR3nt: TGTGCCAGCACTGACCCCGGGACAGTAGGCAATCAGCCCCAGCATTTT
j_gene: TRBJ1-5
d_gene: TRBD1
v_gene: TRBV28
abundance: NA

CDR3aa: CASSPRVVRDYYNEQFF
CDR3nt: TGTGCCAGCTCACCACGGGTGGTCCGGGACTACTACAATGAGCAGTTCTTC
j_gene: TRBJ2-1
d_gene: TRBD2
v_gene: TRBV18
abundance: NA

CDR3aa: CASSPRQGPQHF
CDR3nt: TGTGCCAGCAGTCCCCGACAGGGGCCCCAGCATTTT
j_gene: TRBJ1-5
d_gene: TRBD1
v_gene: TRBV6-6
abundance: NA

CDR3aa: CASSPGLAEGQETQYF
CDR3nt: TGCGCCAGCAGCCCAGGACTAGCGGAGGGACAAGAGACCCAGTACTTC
j_gene: TRBJ2-5
d_gene: TRBD2
v_gene: TRBV5-1
abundance: NA

CDR3aa: CASSPPSGGAGYGYTF
CDR3nt: TGTGCCAGCTCACCCCCATCAGGGGGCGCGGGCTATGGCTACACCTTC
j_gene: TRBJ1-2
d_gene: TRBD1
v_gene: TRBV18
abundance: NA

CDR3aa: CASSANRGRNEQYF
CDR3nt: TGCGCCAGCAGCGCGAACAGGGGGCGCAACGAGCAGTACTTC
j_gene: TRBJ2-7
d_gene: TRBD1
v_gene: TRBV10-1
abundance: NA

CDR3aa: CASSLDLFAGEQYF
CDR3nt: TGTGCCAGCAGCTTAGATCTTTTCGCGGGGGAGCAGTACTTC
j_gene: TRBJ2-7
d_gene: NA
v_gene: TRBV7-2
abundance: NA

CDR3aa: CASSPGQFQDQPQHF
CDR3nt: TGCGCCAGCAGCCCCGGACAGTTCCAGGATCAGCCCCAGCATTTT
j_gene: TRBJ1-5
d_gene: NA
v_gene: TRBV5-1
abundance: NA

CDR3aa: CASSLGYYQPQHF
CDR3nt: TGTGCCAGCAGTTTGGGTTATTACCAGCCCCAGCATTTT
j_gene: TRBJ1-5
d_gene: NA
v_gene: TRBV28
abundance: NA

CDR3aa: CATSRSGTENTIYF
CDR3nt: TGTGCCACCAGCAGATCCGGGACAGAAAACACCATATATTTT
j_gene: TRBJ1-3
d_gene: TRBD1
v_gene: TRBV15
abundance: NA

CDR3aa: CASSLGGQGLQPQHF
CDR3nt: TGTGCCAGCAGCTTAGGGGGACAGGGACTCCAGCCCCAGCATTTT
j_gene: TRBJ1-5
d_gene: TRBD1
v_gene: TRBV11-1
abundance: NA

CDR3aa: CASSLSGGTGGNTIYF
CDR3nt: TGTGCCAGCAGCTTAAGTGGCGGGACAGGGGGAAACACCATATATTTT
j_gene: TRBJ1-3
d_gene: TRBD1
v_gene: TRBV11-2
abundance: NA

CDR3aa: CASKNELAGIGNEQFF
CDR3nt: TGTGCCAGCAAAAATGAACTAGCGGGAATTGGCAATGAGCAGTTCTTC
j_gene: TRBJ2-1
d_gene: TRBD2
v_gene: TRBV25-1
abundance: NA

CDR3aa: CASRRNQGAREQYF
CDR3nt: TGTGCCAGCAGGCGGAATCAGGGGGCACGAGAGCAGTACTTC
j_gene: TRBJ2-7
d_gene: TRBD1
v_gene: TRBV6-6
abundance: NA

CDR3aa: CASSGTSGINEQFF
CDR3nt: TGTGCCAGCAGTGGGACTAGCGGGATTAATGAGCAGTTCTTC
j_gene: TRBJ2-1
d_gene: TRBD2
v_gene: TRBV2
abundance: NA

CDR3aa: CASSLALGGAETQYF
CDR3nt: TGTGCCAGCAGCTTAGCCCTGGGGGGGGCAGAGACCCAGTACTTC
j_gene: TRBJ2-5
d_gene: NA
v_gene: TRBV7-7
abundance: NA

CDR3aa: CASSDASISTDTQYF
CDR3nt: TGTGCCAGCAGTGATGCCAGCATCTCCACAGATACGCAGTATTTT
j_gene: TRBJ2-3
d_gene: NA
v_gene: TRBV6-1
abundance: NA

CDR3aa: CASSSGHSDYGYTF
CDR3nt: TGTGCCAGCAGTTCAGGACACTCAGACTATGGCTACACCTTC
j_gene: TRBJ1-2
d_gene: NA
v_gene: TRBV5-6
abundance: once

CDR3aa: CASSPNLGLAIEQFF
CDR3nt: TGTGCCAGCAGCCCCAACTTGGGACTAGCGATAGAGCAGTTCTTC
j_gene: TRBJ2-1
d_gene: TRBD2
v_gene: TRBV11-2
abundance: NA

CDR3aa: CASSQSSWYTDTQYF
CDR3nt: TGTGCCAGCAGCCAATCTTCCTGGTACACAGATACGCAGTATTTT
j_gene: TRBJ2-3
d_gene: NA
v_gene: TRBV14
abundance: NA

CDR3aa: CASSSDRKNEKLFF
CDR3nt: TGTGCCAGCAGCTCCGACAGAAAGAATGAAAAACTGTTTTTT
j_gene: TRBJ1-4
d_gene: NA
v_gene: TRBV5-6
abundance: once

CDR3aa: CSVLPDRVDPEAFF
CDR3nt: TGCAGCGTCCTCCCGGACAGGGTCGACCCTGAAGCTTTCTTT
j_gene: TRBJ1-1
d_gene: TRBD1
v_gene: TRBV29-1
abundance: NA

CDR3aa: CASSYSLGLALREQYF
CDR3nt: TGTGCCAGCAGTTATTCCCTTGGACTAGCGCTTAGGGAGCAGTACTTC
j_gene: TRBJ2-7
d_gene: TRBD2
v_gene: TRBV6-5
abundance: NA

CDR3aa: CASSYSRGNQPQHF
CDR3nt: TGTGCCAGCAGTTACTCCCGCGGCAATCAGCCCCAGCATTTT
j_gene: TRBJ1-5
d_gene: NA
v_gene: TRBV6-5
abundance: NA

CDR3aa: CASSLAANEKLFF
CDR3nt: TGTGCCAGCAGCTTGGCTGCTAATGAAAAACTGTTTTTT
j_gene: TRBJ1-4
d_gene: NA
v_gene: TRBV5-4
abundance: NA

CDR3aa: CASSLGQGPSNQPQHF
CDR3nt: TGTGCCAGCAGTTTAGGGCAGGGACCTAGCAATCAGCCCCAGCATTTT
j_gene: TRBJ1-5
d_gene: NA
v_gene: TRBV28
abundance: NA

CDR3aa: CASSPRSGARIGNQPQHF
CDR3nt: TGTGCCAGCAGCCCGCGTTCGGGGGCGAGGATAGGCAATCAGCCCCAGCATTTT
j_gene: TRBJ1-5
d_gene: NA
v_gene: TRBV7-8
abundance: NA

CDR3aa: CASSLGSDTQYF
CDR3nt: TGCGCCAGCAGCTTGGGCTCAGATACGCAGTATTTT
j_gene: TRBJ2-3
d_gene: NA
v_gene: TRBV5-1
abundance: NA

CDR3aa: CASRTPGLALNEQFF
CDR3nt: TGTGCCAGCAGAACTCCGGGACTAGCGTTAAATGAGCAGTTCTTC
j_gene: TRBJ2-1
d_gene: TRBD2
v_gene: TRBV28
abundance: NA

CDR3aa: CASSDHDLIGRQQFF
CDR3nt: TGCGCCAGCAGTGATCACGACCTGATTGGAAGGCAGCAGTTCTTC
j_gene: TRBJ2-1
d_gene: NA
v_gene: TRBV10-1
abundance: once

CDR3aa: CASSPRGGTPYEQYF
CDR3nt: TGTGCCAGCTCACCTAGAGGGGGGACCCCCTACGAGCAGTACTTC
j_gene: TRBJ2-7
d_gene: NA
v_gene: TRBV18
abundance: NA

CDR3aa: CASGLQPMNTEAFF
CDR3nt: TGTGCTAGTGGTCTCCAGCCCATGAACACTGAAGCTTTCTTT
j_gene: TRBJ1-1
d_gene: NA
v_gene: TRBV12-5
abundance: NA

CDR3aa: CASSVDEGGGYTF
CDR3nt: TGTGCCAGCAGCGTAGATGAGGGGGGTGGCTACACCTTC
j_gene: TRBJ1-2
d_gene: NA
v_gene: TRBV9
abundance: NA

CDR3aa: CASKGGSPGANVLTF
CDR3nt: TGCGCCAGCAAAGGGGGCTCCCCTGGGGCCAACGTCCTGACTTTC
j_gene: TRBJ2-6
d_gene: TRBD1
v_gene: TRBV5-1
abundance: NA

CDR3aa: CASGRRADNEQFF
CDR3nt: TGTGCCAGCGGTAGGAGGGCCGACAATGAGCAGTTCTTC
j_gene: TRBJ2-1
d_gene: NA
v_gene: TRBV2
abundance: NA

CDR3aa: CASSSPGGSFTDTQYF
CDR3nt: TGCGCCAGCAGCTCTCCGGGAGGGTCCTTCACAGATACGCAGTATTTT
j_gene: TRBJ2-3
d_gene: TRBD2
v_gene: TRBV5-1
abundance: NA

CDR3aa: CASSRDTNTGELFF
CDR3nt: TGCGCCAGCAGCCGGGACACAAACACCGGGGAGCTGTTTTTT
j_gene: TRBJ2-2
d_gene: NA
v_gene: TRBV4-1
abundance: NA

CDR3aa: CASSEKWETQYF
CDR3nt: TGTGCCAGCAGTGAAAAGTGGGAGACCCAGTACTTC
j_gene: TRBJ2-5
d_gene: NA
v_gene: TRBV2
abundance: NA

CDR3aa: CASSVFTGELFF
CDR3nt: TGTGCCAGCAGCGTTTTCACCGGGGAGCTGTTTTTT
j_gene: TRBJ2-2
d_gene: NA
v_gene: TRBV7-9
abundance: NA

CDR3aa: CASSKTVAGNYEQYF
CDR3nt: TGTGCCAGCAGCAAGACAGTGGCGGGGAACTACGAGCAGTACTTC
j_gene: TRBJ2-7
d_gene: NA
v_gene: TRBV6-1
abundance: NA

CDR3aa: CASSQGASGTVYEQYF
CDR3nt: TGTGCCAGCAGCCAAGGAGCATCCGGGACGGTATACGAGCAGTACTTC
j_gene: TRBJ2-7
d_gene: NA
v_gene: TRBV14
abundance: NA

CDR3aa: CASRRGGSYEQYF
CDR3nt: TGTGCCAGCAGGAGGGGGGGCTCCTACGAGCAGTACTTC
j_gene: TRBJ2-7
d_gene: NA
v_gene: TRBV11-2
abundance: NA

CDR3aa: CASRNPGQPNQPQHF
CDR3nt: TGTGCCAGCAGGAACCCTGGACAGCCAAATCAGCCCCAGCATTTT
j_gene: TRBJ1-5
d_gene: NA
v_gene: TRBV5-8
abundance: NA

CDR3aa: CSVGQGLNQPQHF
CDR3nt: TGCAGCGTTGGTCAGGGCCTCAATCAGCCCCAGCATTTT
j_gene: TRBJ1-5
d_gene: NA
v_gene: TRBV29-1
abundance: NA

CDR3aa: CASSGPGLGQETQYF
CDR3nt: TGTGCCAGCAGTGGACCGGGACTAGGACAAGAGACCCAGTACTTC
j_gene: TRBJ2-5
d_gene: TRBD2
v_gene: TRBV25-1
abundance: NA

CDR3aa: CASSLEDTRGETQYF
CDR3nt: TGTGCCAGCAGCTTAGAGGACACCAGAGGGGAGACCCAGTACTTC
j_gene: TRBJ2-5
d_gene: NA
v_gene: TRBV11-3
abundance: NA